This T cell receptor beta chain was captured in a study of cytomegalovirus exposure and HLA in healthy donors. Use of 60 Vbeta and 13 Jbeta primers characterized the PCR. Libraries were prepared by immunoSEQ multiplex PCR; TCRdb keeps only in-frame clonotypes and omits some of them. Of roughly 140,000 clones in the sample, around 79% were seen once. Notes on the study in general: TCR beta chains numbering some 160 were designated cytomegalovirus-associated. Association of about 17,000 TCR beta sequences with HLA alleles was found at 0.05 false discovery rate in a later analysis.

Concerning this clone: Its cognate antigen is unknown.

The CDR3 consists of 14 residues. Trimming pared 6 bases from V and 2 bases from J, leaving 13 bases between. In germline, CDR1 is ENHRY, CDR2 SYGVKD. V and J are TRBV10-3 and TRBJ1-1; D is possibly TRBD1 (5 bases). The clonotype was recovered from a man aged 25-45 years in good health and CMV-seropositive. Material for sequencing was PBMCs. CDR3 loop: CAIRRPTVNTEAFF. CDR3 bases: TGTGCCATCAGAAGGCCGACAGTTAACACTGAAGCTTTCTTT.